The present T cell receptor (beta chain) was sequenced within a study of cytomegalovirus exposure and HLA in healthy donors. Background on the study: Among approximately 390 genotyped donors, more than 65% fell in the Caucasian-associated ancestry cluster.

A multiplex PCR was run with 60 Vbeta primers and 13 Jbeta primers. Assay used: immunoSEQ multiplex PCR; TCRdb lists only in-frame clones, some missing. The sample has some 110,000 clones, under 85% seen once. The V and J ends lost 4 bases and 8 bases, in that order; junction bases with no gene match: 12. CDR1 is SGHRS and CDR2 is YFSETQ in the germline V gene. The CDR3 length is 15 residues. Points on this clone: What it binds is not known.

The study, taken as a whole, reports: A later examination showed that TCR association rates differed by HLA locus, with DRB1 most and HLA-C fewest.

The sample was PBMCs. V is TRBV5-1 and J is TRBJ2-1, with 7 bases matching TRBD1. The clonotype was recovered from a man aged 30 to 39 in good health and CMV-seronegative. The CDR3 loop is CASSNNGQVRDEQFF. In DNA form, the CDR3 reads TGCGCCAGCAGCAATAACGGACAGGTGCGCGATGAGCAGTTCTTC.